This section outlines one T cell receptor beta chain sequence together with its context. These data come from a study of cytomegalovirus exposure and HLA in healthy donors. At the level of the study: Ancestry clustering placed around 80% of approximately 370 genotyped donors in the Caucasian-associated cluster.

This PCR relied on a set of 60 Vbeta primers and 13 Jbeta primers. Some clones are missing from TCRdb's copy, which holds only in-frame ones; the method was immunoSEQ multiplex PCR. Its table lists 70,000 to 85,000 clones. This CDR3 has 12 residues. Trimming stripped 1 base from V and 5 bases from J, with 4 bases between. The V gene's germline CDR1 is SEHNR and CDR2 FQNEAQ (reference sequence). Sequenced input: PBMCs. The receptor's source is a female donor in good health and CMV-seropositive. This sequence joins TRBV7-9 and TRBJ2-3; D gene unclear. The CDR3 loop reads CASSLDRDTQYF. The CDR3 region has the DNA TGTGCCAGCAGCTTAGATAGAGATACGCAGTATTTT.